This T cell receptor (beta chain) stems from a study of blood T cell repertoires in COVID-19. Study-wide context: From the United States, Italy and Spain came samples of acute and convalescent COVID-19. Sources were T cells, B-cell-depleted T cells, or PBMCs; the material itself was cDNA or gDNA.

Authors' processing steps: For nucleated cells, counts were estimated from reference gene primer amplification. Clones were read by immunoSEQ multiplex PCR, and TCRdb kept only the in-frame ones, dropping some. V and J calls and clone size are copied from that table; D and trimming were computed from the DNA. Of 200,000 to 250,000 clones detected, about 90% appear once; the ten largest clones hold around 2.8%. The CDR3 sequence is 16 residues long. Germline values: CDR1 LGHDT, CDR2 YNNKEL (reference sequence). The junction had 6 bases not matched to a gene; V was cut back by 0 bases and J by 4 bases.

Sequenced sample: peripheral blood. The chain is built from TRBV3-1 (or the pseudogene TRBV3-2) and TRBJ2-1, with TRBD2 matching over 7 bases. This receptor was identified in a woman under 40 who had recovered from COVID-19. The CDR3 nucleotides are TGTGCCAGCAGCCAAGAGCCGGGACTACATTACAATGAGCAGTTCTTC. Protein: CASSQEPGLHYNEQFF.